This TCR beta chain was sequenced during a study of cytomegalovirus exposure and HLA in healthy donors. Study-level points and caveats: V- and J-gene trimming in TCR beta was tied to a missense DCLRE1C variant by an analysis performed later. CMV serostatus was the sole immune exposure data available. Because they were indistinguishable, some V segments, including TRBV6-2 and TRBV6-3, were excluded.

The CDR3 contains 15 residues. V gave up 2 bases and J gave up 13 bases; unmatched junction bases: 17. Germline V lookup: CDR1 MNHEY, CDR2 SVGAGI. Of note for this clone: The antigen remains undetermined.

The PCR made use of 60 Vbeta and 13 Jbeta primers. Under the authors' procedure: In a later analysis, of tens of millions of unique beta chains, some 10 million appeared in at least two donors. Only in-frame clones appear in the TCRdb table, and some are missing; sequencing was by immunoSEQ multiplex PCR. The V and J calls and the clone size are those of that table, but D and trimming were determined from the DNA. The table counts approximately 110,000 clones; under 1.3% lies in the top ten. The source is a man between 18 and 29 years old in good health and CMV-seronegative. Sample: PBMCs. The chain is built from TRBV6-5 and TRBJ2-7, with 7 bases lining up with TRBD2. The DNA for the CDR3 is TGTGCCAGCAGTTACAGCGGTCTAGCGGTAGATCAGACATACTTC. Amino acids: CASSYSGLAVDQTYF.